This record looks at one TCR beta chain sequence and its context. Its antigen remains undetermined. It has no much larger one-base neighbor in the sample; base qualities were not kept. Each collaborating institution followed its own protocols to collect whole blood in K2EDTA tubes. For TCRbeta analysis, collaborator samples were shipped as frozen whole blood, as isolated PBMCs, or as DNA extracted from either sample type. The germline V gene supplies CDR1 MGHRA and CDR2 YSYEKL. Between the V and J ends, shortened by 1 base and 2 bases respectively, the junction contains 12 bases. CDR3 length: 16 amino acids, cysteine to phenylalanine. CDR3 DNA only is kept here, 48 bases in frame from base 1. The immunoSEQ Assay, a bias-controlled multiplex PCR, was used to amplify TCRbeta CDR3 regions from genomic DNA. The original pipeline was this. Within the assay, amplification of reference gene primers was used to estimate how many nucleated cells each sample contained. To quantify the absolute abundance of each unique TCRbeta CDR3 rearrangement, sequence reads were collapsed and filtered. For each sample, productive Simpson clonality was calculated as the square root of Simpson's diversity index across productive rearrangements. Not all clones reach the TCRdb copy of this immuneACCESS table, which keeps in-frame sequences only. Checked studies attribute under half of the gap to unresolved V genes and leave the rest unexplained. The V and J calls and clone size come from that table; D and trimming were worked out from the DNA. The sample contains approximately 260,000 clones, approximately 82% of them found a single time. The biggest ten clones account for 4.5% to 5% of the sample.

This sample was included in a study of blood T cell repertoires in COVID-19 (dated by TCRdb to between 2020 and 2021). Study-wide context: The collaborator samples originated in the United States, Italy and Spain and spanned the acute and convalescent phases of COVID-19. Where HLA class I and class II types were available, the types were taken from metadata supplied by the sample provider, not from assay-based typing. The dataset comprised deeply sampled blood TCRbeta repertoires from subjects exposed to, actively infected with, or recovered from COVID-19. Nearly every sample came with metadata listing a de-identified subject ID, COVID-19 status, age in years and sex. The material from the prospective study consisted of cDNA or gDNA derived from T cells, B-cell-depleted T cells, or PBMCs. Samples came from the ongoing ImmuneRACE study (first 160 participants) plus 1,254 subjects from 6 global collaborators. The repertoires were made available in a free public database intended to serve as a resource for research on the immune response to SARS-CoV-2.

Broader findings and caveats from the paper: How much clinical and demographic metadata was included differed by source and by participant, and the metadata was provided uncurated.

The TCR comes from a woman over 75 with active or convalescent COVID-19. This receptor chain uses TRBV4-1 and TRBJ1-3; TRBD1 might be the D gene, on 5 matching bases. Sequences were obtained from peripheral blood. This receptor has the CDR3 CASSQVEGVAGNTIYF. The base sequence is TGCGCCAGCAGCCAAGTAGAAGGGGTTGCTGGAAACACCATATATTTT.